The 21 T cell receptor beta chains reported below all come from one sample, sequenced in a study of cytomegalovirus exposure and HLA in healthy donors. Use of 60 Vbeta and 13 Jbeta primers characterized the PCR. TCRdb's copy holds only in-frame clones and misses some; the assay was immunoSEQ multiplex PCR. This table has about 94,000 clones, under 9% appearing once. Sequencing was performed on PBMCs. Receptors originate from a man aged 45-65 years in good health and CMV-seronegative.

The chain carries TRBV6-6 and TRBJ2-1; D perhaps matches TRBD2 (5 bases). This CDR3 comprises 13 residues. Between the trimmed V and J ends, which lost 11 bases and 9 bases, there was a span of 20 bases. The germline gives CDR1 MNHNY, CDR2 SVGAGI (reference sequence). DNA for the CDR3: TGTGCCTCCGGGAAGAAGGCGCCGGGTGAGCAGTTCTTC. Residues: CASGKKAPGEQFF.

This clone has just a few counts. The genes are TRBV27 and TRBJ1-1; D unclear. V gave up 6 bases and J gave up 1 base, with 9 bases separating them. CDR1 and CDR2 (germline): MNHEY, SMNVEV (reference sequence). The CDR3 is 13 residues long. The CDR3 DNA reads as TGTGCCAGCAGGAACTACCGGAACACTGAAGCTTTCTTT. Residues: CASRNYRNTEAFF.

This clone was counted a few times. The chain carries TRBV6-1 and TRBJ1-2; 8 bases are shared with TRBD1. This CDR3 is built from 14 residues. With 6 bases clipped from V and 4 bases from J, the junction kept 7 bases outside the gene matches. From germline, CDR1 is MNHNS and CDR2 SASEGT. CDR3: CASRRTGITYGYTF. The DNA of the CDR3 is TGTGCCAGCAGACGGACAGGGATTACCTATGGCTACACCTTC.

This clone came up once. V gene TRBV7-3 combines with J gene TRBJ2-3, with D uncertain. Germline loops: CDR1 SGHTA, CDR2 FQGTGA. The CDR3 runs 13 residues. V lost 5 bases, J lost 6 bases, and 12 bases lay in between. In DNA, the CDR3 is TGTGCCAGCAGCAAGTCCCCTCGGGATACGCAGTATTTT. It encodes CASSKSPRDTQYF.

The chain joins TRBV28 to TRBJ2-2; no firm D call. Trimming shortened V by 4 bases and J by 6 bases, and 6 bases separated the two germline ends. This CDR3 region has 12 residues. Germline values: CDR1 MDHEN, CDR2 SYDVKM. The CDR3 region is CASSSYPGELFF. The CDR3 DNA reads TGTGCCAGCAGTTCCTACCCCGGGGAGCTGTTTTTT. Using reference TRBV28 and TRBJ2-2 for the parts outside the CDR3, the full variable domain is DVKVTQSSRYLVKRTGEKVFLECVQDMDHENMFWYRQDPGLGLRLIYFSYDVKMKEKGDIPEGYSVSREKKERFSLILESASTNQTSMYLCASSSYPGELFFGEGSRLTVL.

The CDR3 region is CASRGQGRYNEQFF. In DNA form, the CDR3 reads TGTGCCAGCAGAGGACAGGGGCGATACAATGAGCAGTTCTTC. The chain couples TRBV2 to TRBJ2-1; TRBD1 agrees at 9 bases. Germline V lookup: CDR1 SNHLY, CDR2 FYNNEI. There are 14 residues in the CDR3. V was pared by 6 bases and J by 4 bases, with 4 bases of the junction left unmatched.

V usage is TRBV18 and J usage is TRBJ1-4; D may be TRBD1 (5 bases). V lost 5 bases to trimming and J lost 8 bases, with 15 bases between them. CDR3 size: 14 residues. Germline CDR1 is KGHSH and CDR2 is LQKENI. The CDR3 coding sequence is TGTGCCAGCTCATTCTCACAGGACGCCGAAAAACTGTTTTTT. Protein product: CASSFSQDAEKLFF.

In its sample, this clone was seen a few times. The chain employs TRBV14 and TRBJ1-4; maybe TRBD1 (5 bases). This CDR3 has 13 amino acids. Germline CDR1 reads SGHDN; CDR2 reads FVKESK. With 4 bases removed from V and 4 bases from J, the gap between germline ends came to 7 bases. In nucleotides, the CDR3 is TGTGCCAGCAGCCGGGGCCTTAATGAAAAACTGTTTTTT. The encoded protein is CASSRGLNEKLFF.

This chain uses TRBV9 with TRBJ2-3, with TRBD2 matching 8 bases. The CDR3 totals 16 residues. Germline CDR1 and CDR2: SGDLS and YYNGEE. J lost 2 bases, V lost 4 bases, and 9 bases had no gene match. The CDR3 coding sequence is TGTGCCAGCAGCTTCTCTAGCGGGCGTCACACAGATACGCAGTATTTT. Translated: CASSFSSGRHTDTQYF.

This rearrangement joins TRBV19 to TRBJ1-1; the D gene is possibly TRBD1 (6 bases). Germline V gene sequence: CDR1 LNHDA, CDR2 SQIVND (reference sequence). The CDR3 has 14 amino acids. V shed 5 bases and J shed 2 bases, with 12 bases lying between them. This chain's CDR3 is CASSGKTGNTEAFF. The CDR3, as DNA: TGTGCCAGTAGTGGGAAGACAGGCAACACTGAAGCTTTCTTT.

The J gene is TRBJ2-2, the V gene TRBV18; 7 bases align to TRBD2. CDR1 KGHSH and CDR2 LQKENI come from the germline V gene. V lost 1 base, J lost 5 bases, and 7 bases stayed unmatched. The CDR3 contains 16 residues. The DNA for the CDR3 is TGTGCCAGCTCACCACGGTCGCGGGAGATTACCGGGGAGCTGTTTTTT. Its translation is CASSPRSREITGELFF.

A few counts support this clone. The V and J genes are TRBV30 and TRBJ2-1, with TRBD2 matching over 8 bases. The CDR3 is 19 amino acids. The V and J ends lost 4 bases and 0 bases, in that order; junction bases with no gene match: 17. The V gene's germline CDR1 is GTSNPN and CDR2 SVGIG (reference sequence). CDR3: CAWNGGGAGDLSSYNEQFF. The CDR3 region has the DNA TGTGCCTGGAACGGGGGGGGAGCGGGAGACCTCAGCTCCTACAATGAGCAGTTCTTC.

The rearrangement links TRBV4-2 to TRBJ2-5; 10 positions agree with TRBD2. Germline V gene data show CDR1 as LGHNA and CDR2 as YNFKEQ. Trimming at V came to 3 bases and at J to 0 bases, leaving 7 bases not matched to a gene. This CDR3 region has 17 residues. This CDR3 reads CASSHGSSGGYQETQYF. The CDR3 region has the DNA TGTGCCAGCAGCCACGGCTCTAGCGGGGGATACCAAGAGACCCAGTACTTC.

This clone was recorded a few times. The chain links TRBV13 to TRBJ2-5; D is unclear. The germline CDR1 and CDR2 sequences are PRHDT and FYEKMQ (reference sequence). This CDR3 has 13 amino acids. V gave up 2 bases and J gave up 7 bases, with 11 bases separating them. The CDR3 here is CASSLRRSGTQYF. The CDR3 nucleotides are TGTGCCAGCAGCTTAAGGCGGTCTGGGACCCAGTACTTC.

This chain joins TRBV7-3 and TRBJ2-7; D is possibly TRBD2 (5 bases). In germline, CDR1 is SGHTA, CDR2 FQGTGA. V gave up 6 bases and J gave up 3 bases, with 12 bases separating them. CDR3 length: 13 amino acids. The CDR3 nucleotides read TGTGCCAGCAGGAACCGGGATCTCTACGAGCAGTACTTC. Its protein is CASRNRDLYEQYF.

This clone has more than one count but fewer than ten. The V call is TRBV7-2, the J call TRBJ1-5; 9 bases are shared with TRBD1. V lost 5 bases, J lost 10 bases, and 9 bases stayed unmatched. CDR3 length equals 14 residues. The germline V gene encodes CDR1 SGHTA and CDR2 FQGNSA. The CDR3 sequence is CASSPGTGHRPQHF. The DNA of the CDR3 is TGTGCCAGCAGCCCCGGGACAGGGCATCGACCCCAGCATTTT.

This clone was recorded a few times. The V and J genes are TRBV11-2 and TRBJ2-3; D call uncertain. The V and J ends lost 1 base and 11 bases respectively, with 13 bases between them. The V gene's germline CDR1 is SGHAT and CDR2 FQNNGV. This CDR3 has 13 residues. As DNA, the CDR3 is TGTGCCAGCAGCTTAGGAGTTCACGATGGGCAGTATTTT. It encodes CASSLGVHDGQYF. Full variable domain (outside the CDR3, taken from reference TRBV11-2 and TRBJ2-3): EAGVAQSPRYKIIEKRQSVAFWCNPISGHATLYWYQQILGQGPKLLIQFQNNGVVDDSQLPKDRFSAERLKGVDSTLKIQPAKLEDSAVYLCASSLGVHDGQYFGPGTRLTVL.

The V gene is TRBV19, the J gene TRBJ2-1; 9 bases fit TRBD1. Germline V gene sequence: CDR1 LNHDA, CDR2 SQIVND (reference sequence). The CDR3 consists of 17 residues. J lost 4 bases, V lost 4 bases, and 11 bases had no gene match. The CDR3 region is CASSTGQGFVWYNEQFF. CDR3 DNA: TGTGCCAGTAGTACGGGACAGGGTTTCGTTTGGTACAATGAGCAGTTCTTC.

This chain joins TRBV4-1 and TRBJ2-1; 7 bases line up with TRBD1. The CDR3 spans 16 residues. In germline, CDR1 is MGHRA, CDR2 YSYEKL. J was trimmed by 7 bases and V by 1 base; bases with no gene match: 10. This CDR3 is CASSQVPEGAGNEQFF. CDR3 coding DNA: TGCGCCAGCAGCCAAGTTCCCGAGGGGGCTGGGAATGAGCAGTTCTTC.

The chain has TRBV19 and TRBJ2-1; TRBD2 matches at 9 bases. The CDR3 is 13 amino acids. Trimming removed 6 bases from V and 7 bases from J; junction bases left unmatched: 4. Germline V gene lookup returns CDR1 LNHDA and CDR2 SQIVND (reference sequence). The CDR3 sequence: CASRAGGRNEQFF. For the CDR3, the DNA is TGTGCCAGTAGGGCGGGGGGGCGGAATGAGCAGTTCTTC.

This clone was seen a handful of times. The chain uses TRBV19 and TRBJ1-1; possible D gene TRBD1, 6 bases. Germline loops: CDR1 LNHDA, CDR2 SQIVND (reference sequence). There are 16 residues in the CDR3. Trimming left V 5 bases short and J 6 bases short, with 22 bases between. CDR3 sequence (DNA): TGTGCCAGTAGTGTCACCTCGGGACAAACTACGCCTGAAGCTTTCTTT. Its translation: CASSVTSGQTTPEAFF.